A single sample is the source of the 31 T cell receptor beta chains below, sequenced in a study of blood T cell repertoires in COVID-19 (TCRdb year 2020). Library preparation employed the immunoSEQ multiplex PCR assay. This immuneACCESS table, as held by TCRdb, lists in-frame sequences with V and J called but not all clones. Of the missing ones, under half trace to an unresolved V gene in checked studies; the others have no known cause. Present in this sample are about 190,000 clones, roughly 90% of which were seen just once. The ten largest clones represent 6.2% of the sample. Sequencing used peripheral blood. These receptors were taken from a woman aged 35 to 49 who had recovered from COVID-19.

The chain carries TRBV29-1 and TRBJ2-7; TRBD2 agrees at 8 bases. CDR1 and CDR2 (germline): SQVTM, ANQGSEA. V gave up 6 bases and J gave up 0 bases; unmatched junction bases: 13. The CDR3 contains 16 residues. The CDR3 DNA sequence: TGCAGCGTGCGGGGGGTTGCGGGAGAGCACTCCTACGAGCAGTACTTC. It encodes CSVRGVAGEHSYEQYF.

The chain links TRBV19 to TRBJ2-5, with 8 bases matching TRBD1. The junction had 11 bases not matched to a gene; V was cut back by 4 bases and J by 4 bases. Germline V gives CDR1 LNHDA, CDR2 SQIVND (reference sequence). The CDR3 extends over 16 amino acids. The CDR3 DNA is TGTGCCAGTAGTACTAGACGGACAGGGTCCGGAGAGACCCAGTACTTC. It specifies CASSTRRTGSGETQYF. The whole variable domain, filled in from reference TRBV19 and TRBJ2-5, reads DGGITQSPKYLFRKEGQNVTLSCEQNLNHDAMYWYRQDPGQGLRLIYYSQIVNDFQKGDIAEGYSVSREKKESFPLTVTSAQKNPTAFYLCASSTRRTGSGETQYFGPGTRLLVL.

The chain combines TRBV10-3 with TRBJ1-2, with a possible D match to TRBD1 (5 bases). There are 16 residues in the CDR3. V was pared by 1 base and J by 0 bases, with 12 bases between. In germline, CDR1 is ENHRY, CDR2 SYGVKD. The CDR3 nucleotides read TGTGCCATCAGTGAGTTGCCAGGGTCGACTAACTATGGCTACACCTTC. It encodes CAISELPGSTNYGYTF.

The chain combines TRBV30 with TRBJ2-3; 7 bases match TRBD2. Germline values: CDR1 GTSNPN, CDR2 SVGIG (reference sequence). The CDR3 runs 13 residues. Losses at the gene ends were 8 bases for V and 5 bases for J; bases not matched to a gene: 10. The DNA for the CDR3 is TGTGCCGGTTCGGCGGGAGAGGGAGATACGCAGTATTTT. Translating it yields CAGSAGEGDTQYF.

The chain is built from TRBV2 and TRBJ2-7; 9 bases line up with TRBD1. CDR1 and CDR2 from the germline V gene are SNHLY and FYNNEI. Germline trimming cut 1 base from V and 4 bases from J; bases unmatched to any gene: 8. The CDR3 has 16 residues. CDR3 coding DNA: TGTGCCAGCAGTGAAGATATGGGACAGGGTTTGTACGAGCAGTACTTC. Protein sequence: CASSEDMGQGLYEQYF.

The V and J genes are TRBV7-9 and TRBJ2-7, with TRBD2 matching over 9 bases. Germline lookup yields CDR1 SEHNR and CDR2 FQNEAQ (reference sequence). After removal of 4 bases from V and 2 bases from J, the junction contained 12 bases not matched to a gene. This CDR3 has 17 amino acids. The DNA of the CDR3 is TGTGCCAGCAGCTCAACCCAAGCGGGAGGAACACCCTACGAGCAGTACTTC. Its protein is CASSSTQAGGTPYEQYF.

The gene calls are TRBV4-3 and TRBJ1-6, with TRBD1 as a possible D gene (5 bases). Germline loops: CDR1 LGHNA, CDR2 YSLEER. The CDR3 spans 14 residues. V was clipped by 0 bases and J by 6 bases, with 6 bases between them. CDR3 in amino acids: CASSQDRANSPLHF. In DNA, the CDR3 is TGCGCCAGCAGCCAAGACAGGGCTAATTCACCCCTCCACTTT.

Written as DNA, the CDR3 is TGCAGCGTTAAGGAGGGGGGGGACCATCAGCCCCAGCATTTT. Translating gives CSVKEGGDHQPQHF. V usage is TRBV29-1 and J usage is TRBJ1-5, with D possibly TRBD1 on 6 matching bases. Germline CDR1 and CDR2: SQVTM and ANQGSEA. The CDR3 loop spans 14 amino acids. With 5 bases removed from V and 5 bases from J, the gap between germline ends came to 16 bases.

The chain is built from TRBV19 and TRBJ1-5; 9 bases map to TRBD1. The CDR3 runs to 15 residues. Germline V gives CDR1 LNHDA, CDR2 SQIVND (reference sequence). The junction had 7 bases not matched to a gene; V was cut back by 1 base and J by 9 bases. Here the CDR3 DNA reads TGTGCCAGTAGTATAGGGGACAGGGCTGTAGGGCCCCAGCATTTT. This codes for CASSIGDRAVGPQHF. Using reference TRBV19 and TRBJ1-5 for the parts outside the CDR3, the full variable domain is DGGITQSPKYLFRKEGQNVTLSCEQNLNHDAMYWYRQDPGQGLRLIYYSQIVNDFQKGDIAEGYSVSREKKESFPLTVTSAQKNPTAFYLCASSIGDRAVGPQHFGDGTRLSIL.

This clone was counted once. The gene calls are TRBV9 and TRBJ1-6; no clear D. Germline lookup yields CDR1 SGDLS and CDR2 YYNGEE. The V end was cut by 0 bases, the J end by 6 bases, with 7 bases between. The length of the CDR3 is 14 residues. The CDR3 DNA reads as TGTGCCAGCAGCGTAGATTCGAGTAATTCACCCCTCCACTTT. Protein: CASSVDSSNSPLHF. The whole variable domain, remainder taken from reference TRBV9 and TRBJ1-6, is DSGVTQTPKHLITATGQRVTLRCSPRSGDLSVYWYQQSLDQGLQFLIQYYNGEERAKGNILERFSAQQFPDLHSELNLSSLELGDSALYFCASSVDSSNSPLHFGNGTRLTVT.

The V call is TRBV3-1 (or the pseudogene TRBV3-2), the J call TRBJ1-6; TRBD1 might be the D (6 bases). Germline V gene data show CDR1 as LGHDT and CDR2 as YNNKEL (reference sequence). Trimming stripped 4 bases from V and 6 bases from J, with 22 bases between. The CDR3 length is 18 residues. The CDR3 loop is CASSRKMGGGAINSPLHF. The CDR3 bases are TGTGCCAGCAGCCGCAAAATGGGTGGGGGGGCGATTAATTCACCCCTCCACTTT.

The V gene is TRBV7-9, the J gene TRBJ2-7; D perhaps matches TRBD1 (8 bases). The CDR3 spans 14 residues. CDR1 is SEHNR and CDR2 is FQNEAQ in the germline V gene (reference sequence). V gave up 8 bases and J gave up 6 bases, with 20 bases separating them. The CDR3 protein is CASGGTGAGVEQYF. CDR3 DNA: TGTGCCAGCGGGGGGACAGGCGCGGGAGTCGAGCAGTACTTC.

The rearrangement links TRBV11-2 to TRBJ1-4; 8 bases match TRBD1. The CDR3 runs 16 residues. Trimming took 2 bases from V and 4 from J; bases not matched to a gene: 6. Germline CDR1 SGHAT, CDR2 FQNNGV. CDR3 sequence: CASSLRRQGLNEKLFF. Here the CDR3 DNA reads TGTGCCAGCAGCTTACGACGACAGGGGCTTAATGAAAAACTGTTTTTT.

V gene TRBV3-1 (or the pseudogene TRBV3-2) combines with J gene TRBJ2-7; TRBD2 aligns across 7 bases. Trimming at V came to 3 bases and at J to 4 bases, leaving 6 bases not matched to a gene. CDR3 length: 14 residues. The germline CDR1 and CDR2 sequences are LGHDT and YNNKEL (reference sequence). DNA for the CDR3: TGTGCCAGCAGCCAGGGGACTACTCATTACGAGCAGTACTTC. Translated: CASSQGTTHYEQYF.

V usage is TRBV11-2 and J usage is TRBJ1-1; D possibly corresponds to TRBD1 (5 bases). The V and J ends lost 0 bases and 1 base respectively, with 12 bases between them. CDR3 length equals 16 residues. Looked up from germline, CDR1 is SGHAT and CDR2 is FQNNGV. DNA of the CDR3: TGTGCCAGCAGCTTAGAGGGGGGATTAAGGAACACTGAAGCTTTCTTT. It specifies CASSLEGGLRNTEAFF.

The J gene is TRBJ1-1, the V gene TRBV5-1; D perhaps matches TRBD1 (6 bases). CDR1 SGHRS and CDR2 YFSETQ come from the germline V gene. The V end was cut by 3 bases, the J end by 5 bases, with 17 bases between. The CDR3 consists of 15 residues. The CDR3 sequence is CASSWGLQLGTEAFF. The DNA of the CDR3 is TGCGCCAGCAGCTGGGGGCTTCAACTAGGGACTGAAGCTTTCTTT.

The V and J genes are TRBV30 and TRBJ2-1; 8 nucleotides line up with TRBD2. CDR1 is GTSNPN and CDR2 is SVGIG in the germline V gene (reference sequence). The CDR3 contains 11 residues. Trimming took 0 bases from V and 14 from J; bases not matched to a gene: 3. For the CDR3, the DNA is TGTGCCTGGAGTGTAGCGGGAGTAAAGTTCTTC. This encodes CAWSVAGVKFF.

The chain recombines TRBV5-1 with TRBJ2-1, with TRBD1 as a possible D gene (7 bases). CDR1 and CDR2 (germline): SGHRS, YFSETQ. V was pared by 2 bases and J by 8 bases, with 17 bases between. This CDR3 comprises 15 residues. CDR3 amino acids: CASSFSGTAGDEQFF. DNA for the CDR3: TGCGCCAGCAGCTTCTCCGGGACAGCGGGCGATGAGCAGTTCTTC.

The rearrangement joins TRBV1 to TRBJ2-3; the table's D call, TRBD2, has no DNA check behind it. TRBV1 is tagged as a pseudogene. CDR3 length: 17 residues. The CDR3 is CTSSHRSSGRITDTQYF. The CDR3 DNA sequence: TGCACCAGCAGCCACCGGTCGAGCGGGAGAATCACAGATACGCAGTATTTT.

This clone was counted a few times. The chain recombines TRBV6-5 with TRBJ1-5; D remains ambiguous. The CDR3 contains 13 residues. Germline-derived CDR1 and CDR2 are MNHEY and SVGAGI. The ends were cut back, 6 bases at V and 9 bases at J, with 15 bases in the middle. The chain's CDR3 is CASRDRGKGPQHF. The CDR3 DNA sequence: TGTGCCAGCAGGGACCGGGGAAAGGGGCCCCAGCATTTT.

The chain carries TRBV4-2 and TRBJ2-4; perhaps TRBD1 as D (6 bases). The CDR3 sequence is 13 residues long. CDR1 is LGHNA and CDR2 is YNFKEQ in the germline V gene. V was trimmed by 4 bases and J by 8 bases, leaving 12 bases between them. The CDR3 loop reads CASSPSGEYIQYF. DNA for the CDR3: TGTGCCAGCAGCCCTTCAGGGGAGTACATTCAGTACTTC.

The rearrangement joins TRBV18 to TRBJ2-1, with TRBD2 matching 10 bases. With V trimmed by 2 bases and J by 7 bases, 8 bases remained unmatched. The CDR3 runs 16 residues. Germline CDR1 KGHSH, CDR2 LQKENI. The CDR3 nucleotides are TGTGCCAGCTCACCAACTAGCGGGAACGGGAGGAATGAGCAGTTCTTC. Translating it yields CASSPTSGNGRNEQFF. Supplemented by reference TRBV18 and TRBJ2-1, the full variable domain reads NAGVMQNPRHLVRRRGQEARLRCSPMKGHSHVYWYRQLPEEGLKFMVYLQKENIIDESGMPKERFSAEFPKEGPSILRIQQVVRGDSAAYFCASSPTSGNGRNEQFFGPGTRLTVL.

This clone was found a few times. The chain carries TRBV28 and TRBJ2-7; 11 positions agree with TRBD2. V shed 4 bases and J 3 bases; nucleotides not matched to a gene: 8. Germline V gene sequence: CDR1 MDHEN, CDR2 SYDVKM. The CDR3 totals 16 residues. CDR3: CASSSSRLAGHYEQYF. DNA for the CDR3: TGTGCCAGCAGTTCCTCCCGACTAGCGGGACACTACGAGCAGTACTTC.

At least ten counts were recorded for this clone. The chain links TRBV23-1 to TRBJ1-2, with D possibly being TRBD1 (6 bases). TRBV23-1 is annotated as an ORF whose role is uncertain. CDR3 length: 12 residues. Trimming took 11 bases from V and 2 from J, leaving 12 bases between them. The CDR3 nucleotides read TGCGCCTCGGACAGCCTGAACTATGGCTACACCTTC. It specifies CASDSLNYGYTF.

The chain has TRBV6-5 and TRBJ2-1, with 12 bases identical to TRBD1. Trimming took 6 bases from V and 10 from J; bases not matched to a gene: 10. Germline CDR1 is MNHEY and CDR2 is SVGAGI. This CDR3 spans 15 amino acids. The CDR3 protein is CASRRGQGADGEQFF. CDR3 in DNA: TGTGCCAGCAGGAGGGGACAGGGGGCTGACGGGGAGCAGTTCTTC.

The chain couples TRBV7-3 to TRBJ1-4; D is possibly TRBD1 (6 bases). CDR1 and CDR2 (germline): SGHTA, FQGTGA. V lost 5 bases, J lost 8 bases, and 15 bases lay in between. The CDR3 covers 14 residues. Here the CDR3 DNA reads TGTGCCAGCAGCCCTCGGGACACCAAGGAAAAACTGTTTTTT. This codes for CASSPRDTKEKLFF.

The chain is built from TRBV7-9 and TRBJ1-1; unclear D gene. The CDR3 contains 15 residues. V lost 4 bases and J lost 1, with 13 bases in between. Germline assignment: CDR1 SEHNR and CDR2 FQNEAQ (reference sequence). In DNA form, the CDR3 reads TGTGCCAGCAGCTCCCTCGTGTCGGGGAACACTGAAGCTTTCTTT. It specifies CASSSLVSGNTEAFF.

The CDR3 protein is CASSLELAGYYEQYF. CDR3 nucleotide sequence: TGTGCCAGCAGCCTCGAACTAGCGGGATACTACGAGCAGTACTTC. J is TRBJ2-7 and V is TRBV7-6; TRBD2 agrees at 10 bases. CDR3 size: 15 residues. CDR1 is SGHVS, CDR2 FNYEAQ, per germline. The junction had 7 bases not matched to a gene; V was cut back by 5 bases and J by 3 bases.

The chain is built from TRBV29-1 and TRBJ1-1; D is uncertain. Trimming cost V 3 bases and J 6 bases, with 20 bases left between them. The CDR3 has 15 amino acids. Germline CDR1 reads SQVTM; CDR2 reads ANQGSEA. The CDR3 region is CSVEVARASGPEAFF. The CDR3 DNA reads as TGCAGCGTTGAGGTTGCGAGGGCCTCTGGTCCTGAAGCTTTCTTT.

Comment on this clone: Different DNA sequences within this sample yield the same CDR3. V is TRBV27 and J is TRBJ2-7, with 7 bases aligning to TRBD1. Germline loops: CDR1 MNHEY, CDR2 SMNVEV (reference sequence). The CDR3 consists of 14 residues. With V trimmed by 6 bases and J by 0 bases, 5 bases remained unmatched. Here the CDR3 DNA reads TGTGCCAGCAGACGAGGGACAGCCTCCTACGAGCAGTACTTC. It encodes CASRRGTASYEQYF.

V is TRBV28 and J is TRBJ1-5, with D possibly matching TRBD1 (6 bases). The CDR3 is 16 amino acids. Trimming removed 6 bases from V and 0 bases from J, with 15 bases in between. CDR1 and CDR2 from the germline V gene are MDHEN and SYDVKM. This CDR3 is CASSFGQIYSNQPQHF. CDR3 coding DNA: TGTGCCAGCAGCTTCGGACAGATCTATAGCAATCAGCCCCAGCATTTT. The variable domain in full, with the rest retrieved from reference TRBV28 and TRBJ1-5, is DVKVTQSSRYLVKRTGEKVFLECVQDMDHENMFWYRQDPGLGLRLIYFSYDVKMKEKGDIPEGYSVSREKKERFSLILESASTNQTSMYLCASSFGQIYSNQPQHFGDGTRLSIL.